This T cell receptor (beta chain) was retrieved from a study of control samples from healthy donors and cancer patients. Some clones are missing from TCRdb's copy, which holds only in-frame ones; the method was immunoSEQ multiplex PCR. Here the sample spans about 180,000 clones, 90% being singletons. CDR1 and CDR2 (germline): SGHNT, YYREEE (reference sequence). V trimming: 4 bases; J trimming: 2 bases; junction bases outside the gene matches: 6. The CDR3 covers 15 residues. The sequence came from a woman aged 50 to 60 in good health. This chain connects TRBV5-4 to TRBJ2-3; 8 nucleotides line up with TRBD1. Sequencing was done on a sample of blood. The CDR3 protein is CASSRQGRVTDTQYF. As DNA, the CDR3 is TGTGCCAGCAGCAGACAGGGGCGCGTCACAGATACGCAGTATTTT.